This TCR beta chain was sequenced for a study of T cell clonotyping in hematopoietic cell transplantation (dated by TCRdb to the early 2020s). With respect to the entire study: The study collected 110 to 150 blood samples from 30 to 45 consecutive transplant recipients and their related donors. Patients were recruited between September 2015 and January 2017 and followed until September 2020 or death.

There are 17 amino acids in the CDR3, from cysteine to phenylalanine inclusive. The sequence is cut down to CDR3 DNA, 51 bases in frame from base 1. V is reduced by 2 bases and J by 8 bases, leaving a spacing of 25 bases between them. The germline V gene (reference sequence) sets CDR1 to GTSNPN and CDR2 to SVGIG. This clone occurred once. No antigen is known for it. Per-base qualities were not stored, and no clone one base away is much larger. For TCR beta sequencing, blood samples came from the related transplant donors. Nuclei Lysis Solution was used to extract genomic DNA from fresh or cryopreserved unfractionated peripheral blood mononuclear cells. With the immunoSEQ assay, which is a bias-controlled multiplex PCR relying on V- and J-specific primers, TCR beta CDR3 regions were amplified from genomic DNA. A proprietary barcode and Illumina adapter sequences were added to the CDR3 amplicons in a second PCR step. An Illumina MiSeq instrument was used for sequencing of the CDR3 libraries. Processing in the source paper ran as follows. immunoSEQ Analyzer 3.0 was used for export and quality control, with R Bioconductor and Immunarch used for downstream analyses. Repertoire metrics were calculated using only productive rearrangements within the normalized downsampled data set. In the normalized cohort, a clonotype counted as pathologically expanded if the clonotype was larger than 5 templates. Repertoire diversity was measured with the Inverse Simpson Index. To capture all clonotypes, CMV-specificity analyses were performed on the non-normalized data set. TCRdb holds this immuneACCESS table with in-frame rearrangements only. Some clones are missing; in checked studies, unresolved V genes explain under half, and the rest has no known cause. That table furnishes V, J and clone size, whereas the DNA furnished D and trimming. The sample profile shows about 16,000 clones; under 90% of them were found once. Approximately 2.8% of the sample comes from the top ten.

Paper-wide results and their limitations: After transplant, TCR diversity in recipients dropped, and pathologically expanded clonotypes climbed progressively between day 30 and day 180. Overlap with donor repertoires was found for only a small fraction of recipient repertoires, with over 95% found to appear de novo at the given depth. Broader posttransplant TCR repertoire diversity was predicted by donor and pretransplant recipient Inverse Simpson Index values. Sample size was limited, and cells were not sorted, so CD4 and CD8 repertoire contributions could not be separated.

The sequencing input was peripheral blood mononuclear cells. The receptor chain draws on TRBV30 and TRBJ2-1, with the D call tentatively TRBD1 or TRBD2, each fitting 5 bases. The receptor was derived from a man aged 50 or older in good health. Some clones in this sample may be carry-over from other donors' samples. The nucleotides read TGTGCCTGGAGTCCAACCCAGTCCCGGGGCTTGAGGGATGAGCAGTTCTTC. Its translation reads: CAWSPTQSRGLRDEQFF.